The 22 T cell receptor beta chains below were found in one sample sequenced in a study of post-analysis software for immune sequencing data. General observations from the study: In patients, TRBV5-6, TRBV5-1 and TRBV20-1 belonged to 4 or 5 TRBV segments found more frequently than in controls.

These receptors' antigens are unknown. Researchers reported that TCR beta cDNA libraries carried unique molecular identifiers. MiXCR was run by TCRdb on the PCR reads, yielding one entry per CDR3 protein. The sample contains hundreds of thousands of distinct CDR3 sequences, approximately 59% of which appear only once. Sequences were obtained from blood. Every receptor here comes from a girl aged 2-10 years with multiple sclerosis.

The chain carries TRBV6-6 and TRBJ1-6, with D uncertain. V gave up 0 bases and J gave up 5 bases, with 11 bases separating them. Per germline, CDR1 MNHNY and CDR2 SVGAGI (reference sequence). The CDR3 totals 16 residues. CDR3 nucleotide sequence: TGTGCCAGCAGTTACTCTCTGGCGGACCATAATTCACCCCTCCACTTT. Translation gives CASSYSLADHNSPLHF.

The V gene is TRBV7-8, the J gene TRBJ2-1, with D perhaps matching TRBD1 or TRBD2 (6 bases each). Germline lookup yields CDR1 SGHVS and CDR2 FQNEAQ. Trimming stripped 2 bases from V and 10 bases from J, with 18 bases between. This CDR3 contains 15 residues. The DNA for the CDR3 is TGTGCCAGCAGCTTATTTCGGCGGGACAAGGGGGAGCAGTTCTTC. This encodes CASSLFRRDKGEQFF.

There are a few counts of this clonotype. The chain recombines TRBV5-1 with TRBJ1-2; D is perhaps TRBD1 (6 bases). Per germline, CDR1 SGHRS and CDR2 YFSETQ. V was pared by 4 bases and J by 2 bases, with 15 bases between. This CDR3 comprises 15 residues. As DNA, the CDR3 is TGCGCCAGCAGCCCGACAGGAAACCCAAACTATGGCTACACCTTC. This translates into CASSPTGNPNYGYTF.

The J gene is TRBJ2-5, the V gene TRBV5-1; no reliable D call. V shed 3 bases and J shed 5 bases, with 14 bases lying between them. CDR1 is SGHRS and CDR2 is YFSETQ in the germline V gene. The CDR3 has 14 amino acids. Here the CDR3 DNA reads TGCGCCAGCAGCTCAAGACGGCCTTGGGAGACCCAGTACTTC. This gives the protein CASSSRRPWETQYF.

This clonotype was observed a few times. The chain couples TRBV29-1 to TRBJ2-3; D possibly corresponds to TRBD2 (5 bases). The CDR3 is made up of 13 amino acids. Trimming cost V 7 bases and J 6 bases, with 17 bases left between them. Germline lookup yields CDR1 SQVTM and CDR2 ANQGSEA. CDR3 residues: CSASIGGGDTQYF. CDR3 bases: TGCAGCGCCAGCATCGGAGGCGGGGATACGCAGTATTTT.

Here the CDR3 DNA reads TGTGCCAGCAGCCAAGTGGGGGGGGATTCACCCCTCCACTTT. Translating it yields CASSQVGGDSPLHF. The gene calls are TRBV14 and TRBJ1-6, with a tentative D call TRBD1 (5 bases). Trimming stripped 1 base from V and 8 bases from J, with 9 bases between. The CDR3 spans 14 residues. Germline assignment: CDR1 SGHDN and CDR2 FVKESK.

The chain carries TRBV20-1 and TRBJ2-5; tentatively, D is TRBD2 (7 bases). Trimming removed 7 bases from V and 2 bases from J, with 20 bases in between. The CDR3 has 15 residues. Per germline, CDR1 DFQATT and CDR2 SNEGSKA (reference sequence). The CDR3 sequence is CSVGAGANPQETQYF. DNA for the CDR3: TGCAGTGTAGGTGCGGGGGCAAACCCTCAAGAGACCCAGTACTTC.

V and J are TRBV7-3 and TRBJ2-7, with a possible D match to TRBD1 (6 bases). This CDR3 is built from 14 residues. CDR1 SGHTA and CDR2 FQGTGA come from the germline V gene. V gave up 8 bases and J gave up 3 bases, with 17 bases separating them. CDR3 nucleotides: TGTGCCAGCGACCCGGGACACCGTGTCTACGAGCAGTACTTC. It specifies CASDPGHRVYEQYF.

The chain has TRBV7-9 and TRBJ2-7; D might be TRBD1 (5 bases). This CDR3 spans 14 amino acids. In germline, CDR1 is SEHNR, CDR2 FQNEAQ (reference sequence). Trimming cost V 3 bases and J 5 bases, with 14 bases left between them. This CDR3 is CASSFQGTPDEQYF. Here the CDR3 DNA reads TGTGCCAGCAGCTTCCAGGGCACCCCTGACGAGCAGTACTTC. Based on the CDR3 plus reference TRBV7-9 and TRBJ2-7, the full variable domain is DTGVSQNPRHKITKRGQNVTFRCDPISEHNRLYWYRQTLGQGPEFLTYFQNEAQLEKSRLLSDRFSAERPKGSFSTLEIQRTEQGDSAMYLCASSFQGTPDEQYFGPGTRLTVT.

This clonotype was counted only a few times. This sequence joins TRBV12-3 or TRBV12-4 and TRBJ2-1; the match to TRBD2 covers 8 bases. The length of the CDR3 is 16 residues. J was trimmed by 2 bases and V by 2 bases; bases with no gene match: 5. The CDR3 reads CASSLSTSGTYNEQFF. The CDR3 nucleotides are TGTGCCAGCAGTTTATCTACTAGCGGTACCTACAATGAGCAGTTCTTC.

This clonotype was counted between two and nine times. The chain is built from TRBV12-3 or TRBV12-4 and TRBJ2-1, with TRBD1 as a possible D gene (6 bases). V gave up 6 bases and J gave up 4 bases, with 16 bases separating them. The CDR3 has 15 amino acids. The CDR3 region has the DNA TGTGCCAGCAGCCCACCGCAACAGGGATACAATGAGCAGTTCTTC. The encoded protein is CASSPPQQGYNEQFF.

The rearrangement links TRBV7-9 to TRBJ1-1; 7 bases agree with TRBD1. This CDR3 has 12 residues. The V segment lost 4 bases and the J segment 11 bases; nucleotides outside the gene matches: 7. The germline CDR1 and CDR2 sequences are SEHNR and FQNEAQ (reference sequence). The CDR3 is CASSSTGVEAFF. The CDR3 DNA reads as TGTGCCAGCAGCTCTACAGGGGTGGAGGCTTTCTTT.

The chain employs TRBV29-1 and TRBJ1-1; perhaps TRBD1 as D (6 bases). Trimming removed 7 bases from V and 6 bases from J, with 12 bases in between. Germline lookup yields CDR1 SQVTM and CDR2 ANQGSEA. The CDR3 extends over 11 amino acids. The chain's CDR3 is CSGIQGAEAFF. DNA of the CDR3: TGCAGCGGGATACAGGGAGCTGAAGCTTTCTTT.

DNA for the CDR3: TGTGCCAGCATCCTCGTAACAGGGGGCTCCTACGAGCAGTACTTC. It specifies CASILVTGGSYEQYF. The chain combines TRBV2 with TRBJ2-7; 8 bases line up with TRBD1. Germline V gene data show CDR1 as SNHLY and CDR2 as FYNNEI. V lost 7 bases, J lost 0 bases, and 8 bases stayed unmatched. This CDR3 contains 15 residues.

The rearrangement uses TRBV29-1 and TRBJ1-4; TRBD1 agrees at 8 bases. Trimming removed 5 bases from V and 7 bases from J; junction bases left unmatched: 6. CDR3 length equals 13 residues. CDR1 and CDR2 from the germline V gene are SQVTM and ANQGSEA. The CDR3 DNA follows: TGCAGCGTTCCCGGAGACAGGGGTGAAAAACTGTTTTTT. It translates to CSVPGDRGEKLFF.

In this sample, this clonotype turned up once. V usage is TRBV30 and J usage is TRBJ1-4; tentatively, D is TRBD1 (5 bases). The CDR3 loop spans 14 amino acids. Trimming pared 0 bases from V and 7 bases from J, leaving 12 bases between. Germline CDR1 is GTSNPN and CDR2 is SVGIG (reference sequence). The CDR3 loop reads CAWSVGVLVEKLFF. CDR3 coding DNA: TGTGCCTGGAGTGTAGGGGTATTGGTTGAAAAACTGTTTTTT. The full variable domain, completed using reference TRBV30 and TRBJ1-4, is SQTIHQWPATLVQPVGSPLSLECTVEGTSNPNLYWYRQAAGRGLQLLFYSVGIGQISSEVPQNLSASRPQDRQFILSSKKLLLSDSGFYLCAWSVGVLVEKLFFGSGTQLSVL.

The chain couples TRBV27 to TRBJ2-5, with a possible D match to TRBD1 (5 bases). Germline V gene lookup returns CDR1 MNHEY and CDR2 SMNVEV (reference sequence). The CDR3 length is 14 residues. V gave up 3 bases and J gave up 5 bases, with 13 bases separating them. In DNA, the CDR3 is TGTGCCAGCAGTTTCCAGGGTTACGTTGAGACCCAGTACTTC. The encoded protein is CASSFQGYVETQYF.

V is TRBV3-1 and J is TRBJ2-5; tentatively, D is TRBD1 or TRBD2 (5 bases each). The J call is doubtful: the DNA matches TRBJ2-7 better. This CDR3 comprises 13 residues. Germline V gene sequence: CDR1 LGHDT, CDR2 YNNKEL (reference sequence). The DNA for the CDR3 is TGTGCCAGCAGCCAAGACGAGGGGTACGAGCAGTACTTC. It translates to CASSQDEGYEQYF.

This clonotype has only a few counts. The chain couples TRBV27 to TRBJ1-5; D is undetermined. CDR1 and CDR2 (germline): MNHEY, SMNVEV (reference sequence). V was clipped by 5 bases and J by 0 bases, with 8 bases between them. CDR3 size: 14 residues. The CDR3 loop is CASSPSYSNQPQHF. Here the CDR3 DNA reads TGTGCCAGCAGTCCATCTTATAGCAATCAGCCCCAGCATTTT.

The rearrangement joins TRBV27 to TRBJ1-2; the D gene is possibly TRBD1 (5 bases). Looked up from germline, CDR1 is MNHEY and CDR2 is SMNVEV (reference sequence). V lost 1 base and J 4 bases, leaving 19 bases between the germline ends. The CDR3 totals 17 residues. For the CDR3, the DNA is TGTGCCAGCAGTTTATACTACCGGCAGGGCTCTGGCTATGGCTACACCTTC. Amino acid sequence: CASSLYYRQGSGYGYTF.

J is TRBJ2-7 and V is TRBV20-1; unclear D gene. The germline V and J ends were trimmed by 3 bases and 12 bases, with 21 bases remaining between them. Looked up from germline, CDR1 is DFQATT and CDR2 is SNEGSKA (reference sequence). This CDR3 comprises 13 residues. The CDR3 region is CSASVAVLETLYF. The CDR3 DNA sequence: TGCAGTGCTAGCGTGGCAGTCCTGGAGACCCTGTACTTC.

The chain is built from TRBV6-5 and TRBJ2-7; D ambiguous. Germline CDR1 is MNHEY and CDR2 is SVGAGI. The V gene lost 2 bases and the J gene lost 2 bases, with 7 bases spanning the gap. The CDR3 is 13 amino acids. CDR3 protein: CASSYTGPYEQYF. CDR3 bases: TGTGCCAGCAGTTACACCGGACCCTACGAGCAGTACTTC.